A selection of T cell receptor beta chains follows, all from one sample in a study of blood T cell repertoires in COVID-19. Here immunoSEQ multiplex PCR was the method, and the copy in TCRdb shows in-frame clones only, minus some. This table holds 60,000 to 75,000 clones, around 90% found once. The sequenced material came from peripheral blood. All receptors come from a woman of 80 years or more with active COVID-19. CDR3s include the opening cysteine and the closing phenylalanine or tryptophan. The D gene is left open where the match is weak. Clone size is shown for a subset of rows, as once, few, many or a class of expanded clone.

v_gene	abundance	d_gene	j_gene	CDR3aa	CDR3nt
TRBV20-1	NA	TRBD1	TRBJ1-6	CSASGQGSPLHF	TGCAGTGCTAGTGGACAGGGGAGTCCCCTCCACTTT
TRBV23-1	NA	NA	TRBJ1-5	CASSRQGSNQPQHF	TGCGCCAGCAGTCGTCAGGGAAGCAATCAGCCCCAGCATTTT
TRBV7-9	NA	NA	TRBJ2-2	CASSSKSTGKEGGELFF	TGTGCCAGCAGCTCAAAATCCACAGGGAAAGAGGGCGGGGAGCTGTTTTTT
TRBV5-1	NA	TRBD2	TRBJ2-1	CASSPGLGGINEQFF	TGCGCCAGCAGCCCGGGACTAGGAGGGATCAATGAGCAGTTCTTC
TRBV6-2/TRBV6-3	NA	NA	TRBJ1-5	CASSYSKTGNQPQHF	TGTGCCAGCAGTTACTCGAAGACAGGTAATCAGCCCCAGCATTTT
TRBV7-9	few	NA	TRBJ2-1	CASATRGNEQFF	TGTGCCAGCGCTACTCGGGGAAATGAGCAGTTCTTC
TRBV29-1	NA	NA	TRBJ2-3	CSVRQSGTDTQYF	TGCAGCGTTCGCCAGTCAGGCACAGATACGCAGTATTTT
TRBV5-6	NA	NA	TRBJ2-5	CASSPEGLRETQYF	TGTGCCAGCAGCCCGGAGGGGTTGAGAGAGACCCAGTACTTC
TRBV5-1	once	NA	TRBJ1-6	CASSPEGPGGSYNSPLHF	TGCGCCAGCAGCCCTGAAGGCCCGGGGGGCTCCTATAATTCACCCCTCCACTTT
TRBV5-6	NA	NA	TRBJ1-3	CASSLGSGGGNTIYF	TGTGCCAGCAGCTTGGGATCTGGAGGTGGAAACACCATATATTTT
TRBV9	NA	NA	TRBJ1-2	CASSVDVSVNGYTF	TGTGCCAGCAGCGTAGACGTCAGTGTAAATGGCTACACCTTC
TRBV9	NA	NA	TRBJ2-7	CASSEPAGGGEQYF	TGTGCCAGCAGCGAGCCGGCCGGGGGAGGCGAGCAGTACTTC
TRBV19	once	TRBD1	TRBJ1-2	CASSTAGGQGYTF	TGTGCCAGTAGTACAGCAGGGGGCCAGGGCTACACCTTC
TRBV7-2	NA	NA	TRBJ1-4	CASSLAPGLGEKLFF	TGTGCCAGCAGCTTAGCCCCAGGGCTCGGTGAAAAACTGTTTTTT
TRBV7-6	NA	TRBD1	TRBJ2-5	CASSLGTGRMLQETQYF	TGTGCCAGCAGCTTAGGGACAGGGAGGATGCTTCAAGAGACCCAGTACTTC
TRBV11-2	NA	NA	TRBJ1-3	CASSLVGAAGNTIYF	TGTGCCAGCAGCTTAGTAGGGGCGGCAGGAAACACCATATATTTT
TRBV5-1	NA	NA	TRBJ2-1	CASSLTPGAHNEQFF	TGCGCCAGCAGCTTAACGCCAGGGGCCCACAATGAGCAGTTCTTC
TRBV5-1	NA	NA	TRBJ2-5	CASSPGGPGMETQYF	TGCGCCAGCAGCCCCGGAGGCCCGGGGATGGAGACCCAGTACTTC
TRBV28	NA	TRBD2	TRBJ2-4	CASSTPGLALNIQYF	TGTGCCAGCAGCACTCCGGGACTAGCCCTAAACATTCAGTACTTC
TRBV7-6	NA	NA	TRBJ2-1	CASSFGGEQFF	TGTGCCAGCAGCTTTGGCGGCGAGCAGTTCTTC
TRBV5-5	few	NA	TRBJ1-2	CASRFRQTAEDGYTF	TGTGCCAGCAGATTCCGACAGACCGCTGAAGATGGCTACACCTTC
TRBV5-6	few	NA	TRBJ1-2	CASSISDRANYGYTF	TGTGCCAGCAGCATCTCCGACAGAGCTAACTATGGCTACACCTTC
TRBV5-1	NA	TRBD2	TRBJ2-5	CASSDSGEMGETQYF	TGCGCCAGCAGCGATAGCGGGGAGATGGGGGAGACCCAGTACTTC
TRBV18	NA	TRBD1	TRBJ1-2	CASSLDRGHYGYTF	TGTGCCAGCTCACTGGACAGGGGGCACTATGGCTACACCTTC
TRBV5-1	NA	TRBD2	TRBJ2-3	CASSLVPSGADTQYF	TGCGCCAGCAGCTTGGTACCTAGCGGGGCAGATACGCAGTATTTT
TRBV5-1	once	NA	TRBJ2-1	CASSLGQMGNEQFF	TGCGCCAGCAGCCTCGGACAAATGGGGAATGAGCAGTTCTTC